A single sample is the source of the 21 T cell receptor beta chains below, sequenced in a study of cytomegalovirus exposure and HLA in healthy donors. The method was immunoSEQ multiplex PCR; TCRdb's version includes in-frame clones alone and lacks a portion of them. The sample holds some 190,000 clones; approximately 86% are singletons and the top ten take 7.2%. Material: PBMCs. The receptors derive from a man aged 25 to 45 in good health and CMV-seropositive.

The table lists this clone with a few counts. The rearrangement uses TRBV11-3 and TRBJ1-1; D unclear. The germline V and J ends were trimmed by 8 bases and 4 bases, with 14 bases remaining between them. CDR1 and CDR2 (germline): SGHNT, YENEEA. This CDR3 comprises 13 residues. The CDR3 DNA is TGTGCCAGCGAGGGTAATCCTGTCACTGAAGCTTTCTTT. This gives the protein CASEGNPVTEAFF.

Many counts were recorded for this clone. V gene TRBV7-6 combines with J gene TRBJ1-6; unclear D gene. The V end was cut by 4 bases, the J end by 7 bases, with 17 bases between. Per germline, CDR1 SGHVS and CDR2 FNYEAQ. This CDR3 is built from 16 residues. The CDR3 protein is CASSSQGEGFNSPLHF. DNA of the CDR3: TGTGCCAGCAGCTCCCAAGGCGAAGGATTCAATTCACCCCTCCACTTT.

The V gene is TRBV27, the J gene TRBJ2-7; unclear D gene. The CDR3 is made up of 14 amino acids. Germline lookup yields CDR1 MNHEY and CDR2 SMNVEV (reference sequence). Between the trimmed V and J ends, which lost 2 bases and 2 bases, there was a span of 10 bases. The CDR3 bases are TGTGCCAGCAGTTTAGGCCCCCAAGCCTACGAGCAGTACTTC. It translates to CASSLGPQAYEQYF.

The chain recombines TRBV7-9 with TRBJ2-7; D is undetermined. Germline CDR1 SEHNR, CDR2 FQNEAQ (reference sequence). CDR3 length: 12 amino acids. Trimming removed 0 bases from V and 4 bases from J, with 4 bases in between. The CDR3 nucleotides read TGTGCCAGCAGCTTAGCGCGGTACGAGCAGTACTTC. It encodes CASSLARYEQYF.

This chain links TRBV27 with TRBJ2-5, with 8 bases aligning to TRBD2. This CDR3 has 15 residues. V dropped 4 bases and J dropped 4; count of bases not matched to a gene: 8. Germline V gene sequence: CDR1 MNHEY, CDR2 SMNVEV (reference sequence). As DNA, the CDR3 is TGTGCCAGCAGTTCTAGTCTAGCGGGCACAGAGACCCAGTACTTC. This sequence encodes CASSSSLAGTETQYF.

The chain uses TRBV7-3 and TRBJ1-1; D is possibly TRBD1 (5 bases). Trimming took 1 base from V and 4 from J, leaving 10 bases between them. The CDR3 consists of 14 residues. Germline V gene sequence: CDR1 SGHTA, CDR2 FQGTGA. CDR3 residues: CASSLIQGSTEAFF. The CDR3 nucleotides read TGTGCCAGCAGCTTAATTCAGGGAAGCACTGAAGCTTTCTTT.

As for this clone: The same CDR3 also results from other DNA sequences found in this sample. This rearrangement joins TRBV6-5 to TRBJ1-1; D remains ambiguous. The CDR3 length is 13 residues. Between the trimmed V and J ends, which lost 2 bases and 1 base, there was a span of 5 bases. Germline assignment: CDR1 MNHEY and CDR2 SVGAGI. The CDR3 bases are TGTGCCAGCAGTTACGGTGGGAACACTGAAGCTTTCTTT. It specifies CASSYGGNTEAFF.

The chain uses TRBV11-3 and TRBJ2-3, with D tentatively TRBD2 (6 bases). The CDR3 totals 15 residues. Trimming left V 1 base short and J 4 bases short, with 12 bases between. Per germline, CDR1 SGHNT and CDR2 YENEEA. The CDR3 loop reads CASSLGRAVSDTQYF. The DNA of the CDR3 is TGTGCCAGCAGCTTAGGGAGGGCCGTATCAGATACGCAGTATTTT.

This chain connects TRBV6-5 to TRBJ2-2; D is possibly TRBD1 or TRBD2 (6 bases each). This CDR3 is built from 15 residues. Germline V gene sequence: CDR1 MNHEY, CDR2 SVGAGI. Between the trimmed V and J ends, which lost 0 bases and 7 bases, there was a span of 12 bases. CDR3 nucleotides: TGTGCCAGCAGTTACTCGAGAGGAGGGGGCGGGGAGCTGTTTTTT. Its translation is CASSYSRGGGGELFF.

The table lists this clone with a few counts. The chain joins TRBV12-5 to TRBJ1-5, with no clear D. The CDR3 totals 13 residues. The V end was cut by 2 bases, the J end by 4 bases, with 6 bases between. The germline V gene encodes CDR1 LGHNT and CDR2 FRNRAP. The CDR3 here is CASGLWGNQPQHF. CDR3 nucleotides: TGTGCTAGTGGTTTGTGGGGAAATCAGCCCCAGCATTTT.

The chain uses TRBV2 and TRBJ1-5; a possible D gene is TRBD1 (5 bases). The CDR3 is made up of 15 amino acids. Germline V gene lookup returns CDR1 SNHLY and CDR2 FYNNEI. Trimming left V 7 bases short and J 0 bases short, with 13 bases between. As DNA, the CDR3 is TGTGCCAGCACCCAGGGCCCGTATAGCAATCAGCCCCAGCATTTT. Encoded protein: CASTQGPYSNQPQHF.

This rearrangement joins TRBV5-4 to TRBJ2-7; D not certain. CDR1 and CDR2 from the germline V gene are SGHNT and YYREEE (reference sequence). The CDR3 length is 13 residues. The V end was cut by 4 bases, the J end by 1 base, with 9 bases between. This CDR3 is CASSPGISYEQYF. The DNA of the CDR3 is TGTGCCAGCAGCCCCGGCATTTCCTACGAGCAGTACTTC.

The chain couples TRBV29-1 to TRBJ1-1; D call uncertain. In germline, CDR1 is SQVTM, CDR2 ANQGSEA. The CDR3 runs to 10 residues. V was cut by 5 bases and J by 3 bases, with 4 bases left in between. CDR3 in amino acids: CSVSDTEAFF. The CDR3 DNA reads as TGCAGCGTTAGCGACACTGAAGCTTTCTTT.

There are a few counts of this clone. The chain carries TRBV11-2 and TRBJ2-1; 12 nucleotides align to TRBD2. V lost 5 bases to trimming and J lost 3 bases; unmatched junction nucleotides: 5. The CDR3 sequence is 16 residues long. The germline V gene has CDR1 SGHAT and CDR2 FQNNGV. The CDR3 DNA reads TGTGCCAGCAGCAGAGGACTAGCGGGGCTCTACAATGAGCAGTTCTTC. It specifies CASSRGLAGLYNEQFF.

The V gene is TRBV13, the J gene TRBJ2-3, with 10 bases that match TRBD1. With V trimmed by 5 bases and J by 1 base, 9 bases remained unmatched. CDR3 length equals 17 residues. From germline, CDR1 is PRHDT and CDR2 FYEKMQ (reference sequence). The DNA of the CDR3 is TGTGCCAGCAGCGGTTGGACAGGGGGAGAGGGCACAGATACGCAGTATTTT. Residues: CASSGWTGGEGTDTQYF.

The J gene is TRBJ1-2, the V gene TRBV29-1; D is unclear. There are 14 residues in the CDR3. The germline V and J ends were trimmed by 3 bases and 5 bases, with 16 bases remaining between them. The germline V gene has CDR1 SQVTM and CDR2 ANQGSEA. The CDR3 coding sequence is TGCAGCGTTGATGGTTCGGCGATAGGGTATGGCTACACCTTC. Protein sequence: CSVDGSAIGYGYTF. The full variable domain, its missing parts supplied by reference TRBV29-1 and TRBJ1-2, is SAVISQKPSRDICQRGTSLTIQCQVDSQVTMMFWYRQQPGQSLTLIATANQGSEATYESGFVIDKFPISRPNLTFSTLTVSNMSPEDSSIYLCSVDGSAIGYGYTFGSGTRLTVV.

Only one count was recorded for this clone. J is TRBJ2-7 and V is TRBV2, with no clear D. Trimming removed 7 bases from V and 0 bases from J, with 10 bases in between. Germline V lookup: CDR1 SNHLY, CDR2 FYNNEI. This CDR3 comprises 13 residues. This chain's CDR3 is CASIGSFSYEQYF. The CDR3 region has the DNA TGTGCCAGCATTGGTTCCTTCTCCTACGAGCAGTACTTC.

The V gene is TRBV18, the J gene TRBJ2-5; D is unclear. There are 12 residues in the CDR3. V was trimmed by 0 bases and J by 2 bases, leaving 1 base between them. Germline-derived CDR1 and CDR2 are KGHSH and LQKENI. The CDR3 region is CASSPPQETQYF. Written as DNA, the CDR3 is TGTGCCAGCTCACCACCGCAAGAGACCCAGTACTTC.

As regards this clone: Other nucleotide sequences in the sample specify the same CDR3. This chain links TRBV9 with TRBJ2-2; D uncertain. The CDR3 is 13 amino acids. Germline V gives CDR1 SGDLS, CDR2 YYNGEE. Trimming removed 0 bases from V and 5 bases from J, with 5 bases in between. CDR3 nucleotide sequence: TGTGCCAGCAGCGTAGACTTAACCGGGGAGCTGTTTTTT. Protein product: CASSVDLTGELFF. The variable domain in full, with the rest retrieved from reference TRBV9 and TRBJ2-2, is DSGVTQTPKHLITATGQRVTLRCSPRSGDLSVYWYQQSLDQGLQFLIQYYNGEERAKGNILERFSAQQFPDLHSELNLSSLELGDSALYFCASSVDLTGELFFGEGSRLTVL.

This clone turned up a few times. The rearrangement joins TRBV11-2 to TRBJ2-5; possible D gene TRBD2, 6 bases. Trimming shortened V by 5 bases and J by 5 bases, and 18 bases separated the two germline ends. Per germline, CDR1 SGHAT and CDR2 FQNNGV. This CDR3 region has 15 residues. The CDR3 DNA follows: TGTGCCAGCAGCCTAGGGTGGAGGGGCCAGGAGACCCAGTACTTC. Its translation is CASSLGWRGQETQYF.

The chain carries TRBV15 and TRBJ2-7; a weak D match, TRBD2 (5 bases). With 4 bases removed from V and 4 bases from J, the gap between germline ends came to 14 bases. Germline V gives CDR1 LNHNV, CDR2 YYDKDF (reference sequence). The CDR3 loop spans 14 amino acids. DNA for the CDR3: TGTGCCACCAGCAATTGGGAGAAAAGGTACGAGCAGTACTTC. It yields the protein CATSNWEKRYEQYF.